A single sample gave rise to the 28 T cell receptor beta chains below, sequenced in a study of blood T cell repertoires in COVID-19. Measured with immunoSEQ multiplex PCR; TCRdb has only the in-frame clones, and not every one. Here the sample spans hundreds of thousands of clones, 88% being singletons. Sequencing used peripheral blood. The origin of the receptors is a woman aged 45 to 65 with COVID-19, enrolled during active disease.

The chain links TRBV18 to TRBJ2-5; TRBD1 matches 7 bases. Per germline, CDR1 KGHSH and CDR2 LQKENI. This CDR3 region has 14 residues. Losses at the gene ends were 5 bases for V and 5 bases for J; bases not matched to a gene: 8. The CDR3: CASSETGSGETQYF. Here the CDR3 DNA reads TGTGCCAGCTCAGAGACAGGGTCCGGTGAGACCCAGTACTTC.

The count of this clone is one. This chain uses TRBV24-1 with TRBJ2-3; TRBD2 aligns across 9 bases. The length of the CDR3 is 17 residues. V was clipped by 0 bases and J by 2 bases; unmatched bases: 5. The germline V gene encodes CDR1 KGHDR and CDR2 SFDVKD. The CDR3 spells CATSDLAAGGYTDTQYF. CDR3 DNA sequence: TGTGCCACCAGTGATTTGGCAGCGGGGGGATACACAGATACGCAGTATTTT.

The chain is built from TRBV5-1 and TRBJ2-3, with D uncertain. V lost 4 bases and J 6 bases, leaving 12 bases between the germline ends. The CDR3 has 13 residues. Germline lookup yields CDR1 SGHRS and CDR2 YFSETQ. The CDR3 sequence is CASSRGESDTQYF. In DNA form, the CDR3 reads TGCGCCAGCAGCCGAGGTGAGTCGGATACGCAGTATTTT.

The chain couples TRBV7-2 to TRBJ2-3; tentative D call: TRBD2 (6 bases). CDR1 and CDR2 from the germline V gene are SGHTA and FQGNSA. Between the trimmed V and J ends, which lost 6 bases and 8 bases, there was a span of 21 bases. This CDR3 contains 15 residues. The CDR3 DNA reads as TGTGCCAGCAGAAGACTAGTCACTTCAGCCGCTACGCAGTATTTT. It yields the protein CASRRLVTSAATQYF.

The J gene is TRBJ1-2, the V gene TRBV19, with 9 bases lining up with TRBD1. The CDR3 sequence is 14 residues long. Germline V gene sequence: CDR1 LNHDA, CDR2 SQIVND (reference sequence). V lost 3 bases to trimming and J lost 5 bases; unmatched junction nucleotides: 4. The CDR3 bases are TGTGCCAGTAGTATCGGGACAGGGCGATATGGCTACACCTTC. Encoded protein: CASSIGTGRYGYTF.

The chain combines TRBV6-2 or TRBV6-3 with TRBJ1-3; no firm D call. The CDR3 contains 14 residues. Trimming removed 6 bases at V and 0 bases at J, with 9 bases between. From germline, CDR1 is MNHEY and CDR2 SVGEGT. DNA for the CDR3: TGTGCCAGCAGCCGCGGGAACTCTGGAAACACCATATATTTT. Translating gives CASSRGNSGNTIYF.

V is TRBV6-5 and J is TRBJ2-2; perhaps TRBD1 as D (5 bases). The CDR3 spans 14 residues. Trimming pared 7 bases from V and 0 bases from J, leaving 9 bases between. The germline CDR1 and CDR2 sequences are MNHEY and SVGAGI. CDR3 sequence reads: CASIQGSNTGELFF. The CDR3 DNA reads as TGTGCCAGCATCCAGGGTTCGAACACCGGGGAGCTGTTTTTT.

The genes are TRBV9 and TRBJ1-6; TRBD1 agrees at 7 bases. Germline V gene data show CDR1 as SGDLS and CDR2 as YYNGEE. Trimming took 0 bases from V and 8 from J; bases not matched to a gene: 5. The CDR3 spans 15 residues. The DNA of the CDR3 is TGTGCCAGCAGCGTAGAGACAGGGCTGGATTCACCCCTCCACTTT. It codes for CASSVETGLDSPLHF.

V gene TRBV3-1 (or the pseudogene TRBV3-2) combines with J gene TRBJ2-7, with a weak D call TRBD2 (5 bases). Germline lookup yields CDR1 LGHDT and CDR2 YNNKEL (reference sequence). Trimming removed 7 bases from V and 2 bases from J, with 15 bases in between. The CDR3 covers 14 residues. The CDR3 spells CASTPSGNPYEQYF. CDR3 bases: TGTGCCAGCACCCCATCGGGGAACCCCTACGAGCAGTACTTC.

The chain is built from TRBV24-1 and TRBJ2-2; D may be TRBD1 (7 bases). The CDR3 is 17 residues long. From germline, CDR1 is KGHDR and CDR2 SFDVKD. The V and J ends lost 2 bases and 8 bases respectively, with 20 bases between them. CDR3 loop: CATSDSFLDRAGGELFF. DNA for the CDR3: TGTGCCACCAGTGATTCTTTCCTTGACAGGGCGGGAGGGGAGCTGTTTTTT.

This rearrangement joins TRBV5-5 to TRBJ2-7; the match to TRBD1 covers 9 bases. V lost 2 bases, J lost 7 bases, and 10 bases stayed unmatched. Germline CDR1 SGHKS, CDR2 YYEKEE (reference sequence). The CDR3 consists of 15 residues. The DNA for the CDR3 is TGTGCCAGCAGCTTTGGACAGGGGACTATTTGGGAGCAGTACTTC. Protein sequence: CASSFGQGTIWEQYF.

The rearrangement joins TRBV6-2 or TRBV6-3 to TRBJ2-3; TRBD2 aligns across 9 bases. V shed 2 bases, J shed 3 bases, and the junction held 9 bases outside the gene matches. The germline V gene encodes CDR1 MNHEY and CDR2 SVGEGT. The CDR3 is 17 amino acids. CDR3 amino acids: CASSYRGAGGGTDTQYF. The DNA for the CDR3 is TGTGCCAGCAGTTACCGAGGAGCGGGGGGTGGGACAGATACGCAGTATTTT.

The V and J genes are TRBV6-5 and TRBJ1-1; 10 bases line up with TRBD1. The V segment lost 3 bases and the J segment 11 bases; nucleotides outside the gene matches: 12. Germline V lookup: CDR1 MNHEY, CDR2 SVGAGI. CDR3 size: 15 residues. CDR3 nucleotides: TGTGCCAGCAGTTATTATACCACCGGGACAGGGGAGGCTTTCTTT. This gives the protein CASSYYTTGTGEAFF.

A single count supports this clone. The CDR3, as DNA: TGTGCCAGCAGCCAACCTGGGAGAGGATATAATTCACCCCTCCACTTT. Translated, it gives CASSQPGRGYNSPLHF. The chain combines TRBV3-1 (or the pseudogene TRBV3-2) with TRBJ1-6; no clear D. Germline loops: CDR1 LGHDT, CDR2 YNNKEL (reference sequence). V lost 2 bases to trimming and J lost 4 bases, with 12 bases between them. The CDR3 covers 16 residues.

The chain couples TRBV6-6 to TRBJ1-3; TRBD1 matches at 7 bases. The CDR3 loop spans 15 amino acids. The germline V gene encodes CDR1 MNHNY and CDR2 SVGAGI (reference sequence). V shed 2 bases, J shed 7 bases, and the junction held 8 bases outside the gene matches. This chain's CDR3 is CASSYGTEVMNTIYF. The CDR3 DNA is TGTGCCAGCAGTTACGGGACAGAGGTGATGAACACCATATATTTT.

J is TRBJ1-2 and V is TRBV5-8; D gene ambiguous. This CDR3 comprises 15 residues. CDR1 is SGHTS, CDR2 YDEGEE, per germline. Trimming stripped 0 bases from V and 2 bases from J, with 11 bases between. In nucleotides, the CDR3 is TGTGCCAGCAGCTTGGTGAGAGTTTGGAACTATGGCTACACCTTC. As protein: CASSLVRVWNYGYTF.

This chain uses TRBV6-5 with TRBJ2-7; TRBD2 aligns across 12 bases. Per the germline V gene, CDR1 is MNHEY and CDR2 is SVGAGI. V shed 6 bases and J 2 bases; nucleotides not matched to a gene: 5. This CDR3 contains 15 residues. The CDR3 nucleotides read TGTGCCAGCAGGCCTAGCGGGGGGGACCCCTACGAGCAGTACTTC. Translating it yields CASRPSGGDPYEQYF.

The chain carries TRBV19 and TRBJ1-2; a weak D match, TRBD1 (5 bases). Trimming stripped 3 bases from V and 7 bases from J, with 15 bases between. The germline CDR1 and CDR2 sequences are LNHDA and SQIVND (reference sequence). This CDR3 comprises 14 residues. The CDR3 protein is CASSMGGGVGGYTF. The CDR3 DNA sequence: TGTGCCAGTAGTATGGGAGGAGGGGTCGGTGGCTACACCTTC.

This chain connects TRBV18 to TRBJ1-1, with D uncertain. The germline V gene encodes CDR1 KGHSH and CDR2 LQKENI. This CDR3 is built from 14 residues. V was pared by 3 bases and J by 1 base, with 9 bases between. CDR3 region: CASSPEGTNTEAFF. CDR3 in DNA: TGTGCCAGCTCACCCGAGGGTACGAACACTGAAGCTTTCTTT.

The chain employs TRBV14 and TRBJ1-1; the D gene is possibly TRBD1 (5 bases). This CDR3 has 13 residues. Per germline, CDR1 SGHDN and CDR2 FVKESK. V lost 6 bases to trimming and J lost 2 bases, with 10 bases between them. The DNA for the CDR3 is TGTGCCAGCAGTCGGACATCCAACACTGAAGCTTTCTTT. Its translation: CASSRTSNTEAFF.

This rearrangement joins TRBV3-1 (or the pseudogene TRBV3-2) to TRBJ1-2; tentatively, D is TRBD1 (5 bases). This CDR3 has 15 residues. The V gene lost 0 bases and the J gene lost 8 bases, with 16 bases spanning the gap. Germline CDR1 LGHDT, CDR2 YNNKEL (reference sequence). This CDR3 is CASSQDPDTLTGYTF. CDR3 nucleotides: TGTGCCAGCAGCCAAGATCCGGACACCCTCACGGGCTACACCTTC.

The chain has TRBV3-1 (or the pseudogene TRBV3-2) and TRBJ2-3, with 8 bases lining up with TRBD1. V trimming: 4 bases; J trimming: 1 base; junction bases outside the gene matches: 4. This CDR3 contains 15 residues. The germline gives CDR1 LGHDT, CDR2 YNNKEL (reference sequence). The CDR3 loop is CASSRQTGGTDTQYF. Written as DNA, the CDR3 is TGTGCCAGCAGCCGACAGACAGGGGGCACAGATACGCAGTATTTT.

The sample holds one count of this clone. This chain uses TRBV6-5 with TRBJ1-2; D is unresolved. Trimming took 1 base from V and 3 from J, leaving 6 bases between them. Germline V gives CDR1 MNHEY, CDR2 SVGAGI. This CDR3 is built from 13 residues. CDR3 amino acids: CASSYWRDYGYTF. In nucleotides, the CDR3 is TGTGCCAGCAGTTACTGGAGGGACTATGGCTACACCTTC.

The CDR3 DNA is TGTGCCAGCAGTGAAGCTCCTGGGGCCAACGTCCTGACTTTC. Protein product: CASSEAPGANVLTF. The chain combines TRBV6-4 with TRBJ2-6; no firm D call. This CDR3 has 14 amino acids. Germline CDR1 MRHNA, CDR2 SNTAGT. With 3 bases removed from V and 2 bases from J, the gap between germline ends came to 5 bases.

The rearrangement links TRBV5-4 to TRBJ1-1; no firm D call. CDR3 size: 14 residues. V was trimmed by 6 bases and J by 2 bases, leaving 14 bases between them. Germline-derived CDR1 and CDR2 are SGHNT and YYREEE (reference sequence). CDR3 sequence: CASKEGYPNTEAFF. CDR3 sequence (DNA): TGTGCCAGCAAGGAGGGTTACCCAAACACTGAAGCTTTCTTT.

The CDR3 DNA sequence: TGTGCCAGCAGCCCAGGGACAGGGGGAAATGAGCAGTTCTTC. This encodes CASSPGTGGNEQFF. The rearrangement uses TRBV13 and TRBJ2-1, with 11 nucleotides matching TRBD1. Germline CDR1 is PRHDT and CDR2 is FYEKMQ (reference sequence). V was pared by 5 bases and J by 7 bases, with 4 bases of the junction left unmatched. This CDR3 is 14 amino acids long. Using reference TRBV13 and TRBJ2-1 for the parts outside the CDR3, the full variable domain is AAGVIQSPRHLIKEKRETATLKCYPIPRHDTVYWYQQGPGQDPQFLISFYEKMQSDKGSIPDRFSAQQFSDYHSELNMSSLELGDSALYFCASSPGTGGNEQFFGPGTRLTVL.

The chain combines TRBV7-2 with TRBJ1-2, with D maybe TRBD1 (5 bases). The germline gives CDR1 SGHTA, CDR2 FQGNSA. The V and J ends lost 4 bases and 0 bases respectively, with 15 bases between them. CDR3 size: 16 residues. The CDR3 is CASSWGLLSSNYGYTF. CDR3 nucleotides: TGTGCCAGCAGCTGGGGACTCCTCTCTTCTAACTATGGCTACACCTTC.

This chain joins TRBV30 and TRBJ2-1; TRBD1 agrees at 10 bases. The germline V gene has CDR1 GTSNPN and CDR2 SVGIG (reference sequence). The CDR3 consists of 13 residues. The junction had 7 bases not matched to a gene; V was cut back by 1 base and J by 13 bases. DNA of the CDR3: TGTGCCTGGAGTGAGGGGACAGGGGATAGACAGTTCTTC. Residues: CAWSEGTGDRQFF.